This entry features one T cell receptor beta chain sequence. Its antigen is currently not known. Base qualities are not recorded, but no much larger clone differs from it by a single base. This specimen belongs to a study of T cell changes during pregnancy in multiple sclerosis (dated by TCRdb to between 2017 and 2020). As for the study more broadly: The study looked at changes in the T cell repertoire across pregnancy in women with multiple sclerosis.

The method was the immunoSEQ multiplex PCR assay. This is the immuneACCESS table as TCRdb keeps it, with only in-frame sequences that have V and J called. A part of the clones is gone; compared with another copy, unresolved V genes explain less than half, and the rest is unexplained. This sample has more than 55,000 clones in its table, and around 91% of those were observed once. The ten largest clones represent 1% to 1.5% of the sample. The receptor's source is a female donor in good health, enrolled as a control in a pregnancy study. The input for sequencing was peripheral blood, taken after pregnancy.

The bases are TGTGCCAGCAGCTTGGATGGAGGGACTTACTCTGGAAACACCATATATTTT. This yields the protein CASSLDGGTYSGNTIYF. This receptor chain uses TRBV5-4 and TRBJ1-3; possibly the D gene is TRBD1, per 5 matching bases. Reading the germline V gene (reference sequence) gives CDR1 SGHNT and CDR2 YYREEE. V lost 0 bases and J lost 0 bases; the stretch between them is 13 bases long. The CDR3 measures 17 amino acids from cysteine to phenylalanine. The kept DNA is CDR3 alone, 51 bases in frame from the first base.